The clone carrying this TCR beta chain was observed many times. This may stem from a read error, because a much larger clone lies one nucleotide away. No conserved phenylalanine or tryptophan is present at the end of the CDR3, so a read error is the likely explanation. The CDR3 is 15 residues long. V lost 6 bases, J lost 0 bases, and 6 bases stayed unmatched. This record comes from a study of Graves' ophthalmopathy and Graves' hyperthyroidism. RNA served as the template for amplifying TCR beta CDR3 regions. The library came from an HTBI-primed first-round RT-PCR and a second-round multiplex PCR. TCRdb recomputed calls from the multiplex PCR reads with MiXCR, one row per CDR3 protein. In the table there are 350,000 to 400,000 distinct CDR3 sequences, over 15% of which are singletons.

The receptor was derived from a woman between 18 and 29 years old with stable Graves' hyperthyroidism. The sequenced material came from peripheral blood. The genes are TRBV12-3 or TRBV12-4 and TRBJ2-7; the match to TRBD1 covers 9 bases. CDR3 sequence reads: CASSHGQGSSYEQYS. The CDR3 coding sequence is TGTGCCAGCAGCCATGGACAGGGGAGCTCCTACGAGCAGTACTCC.